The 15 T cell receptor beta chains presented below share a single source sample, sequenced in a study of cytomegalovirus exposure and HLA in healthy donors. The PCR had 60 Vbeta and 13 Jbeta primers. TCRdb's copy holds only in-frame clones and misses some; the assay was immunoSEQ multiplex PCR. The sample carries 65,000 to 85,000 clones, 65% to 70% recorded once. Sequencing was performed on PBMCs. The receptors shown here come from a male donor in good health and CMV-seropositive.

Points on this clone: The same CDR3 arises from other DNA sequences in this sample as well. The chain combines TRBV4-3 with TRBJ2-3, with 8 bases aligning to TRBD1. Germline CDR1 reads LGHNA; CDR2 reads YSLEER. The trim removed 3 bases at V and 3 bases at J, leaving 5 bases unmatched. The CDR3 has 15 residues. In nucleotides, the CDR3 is TGCGCCAGCAGCCACTGGACAGGGAATACAGATACGCAGTATTTT. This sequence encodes CASSHWTGNTDTQYF.

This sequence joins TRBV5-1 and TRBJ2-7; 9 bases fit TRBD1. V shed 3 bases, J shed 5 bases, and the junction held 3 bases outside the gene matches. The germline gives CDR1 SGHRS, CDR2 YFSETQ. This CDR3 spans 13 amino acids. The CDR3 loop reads CASSSGQGHEQYF. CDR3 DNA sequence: TGCGCCAGCAGCTCGGGACAGGGCCACGAGCAGTACTTC.

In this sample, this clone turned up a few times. The CDR3 spells CASGVRDRTRSYEQYF. The CDR3 DNA sequence: TGTGCTAGTGGGGTCAGGGACAGGACCCGCTCCTACGAGCAGTACTTC. J is TRBJ2-7 and V is TRBV12-5; 8 nucleotides align to TRBD1. V trimming: 6 bases; J trimming: 0 bases; junction bases outside the gene matches: 10. The length of the CDR3 is 16 residues. Germline V gene data show CDR1 as LGHNT and CDR2 as FRNRAP.

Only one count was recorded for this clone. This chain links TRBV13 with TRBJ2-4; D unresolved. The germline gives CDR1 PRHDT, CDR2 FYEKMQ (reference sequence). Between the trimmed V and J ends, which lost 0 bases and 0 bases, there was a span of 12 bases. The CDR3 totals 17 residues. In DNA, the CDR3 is TGTGCCAGCAGCTTAGGTTTGTCGCAGATAGCCAAAAACATTCAGTACTTC. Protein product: CASSLGLSQIAKNIQYF.

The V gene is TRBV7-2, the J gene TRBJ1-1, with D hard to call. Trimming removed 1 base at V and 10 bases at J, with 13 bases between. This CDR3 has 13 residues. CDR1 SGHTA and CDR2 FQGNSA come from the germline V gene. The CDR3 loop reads CASSLGGSPGAFF. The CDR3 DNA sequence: TGTGCCAGCAGCTTAGGAGGGTCCCCGGGAGCTTTCTTT.

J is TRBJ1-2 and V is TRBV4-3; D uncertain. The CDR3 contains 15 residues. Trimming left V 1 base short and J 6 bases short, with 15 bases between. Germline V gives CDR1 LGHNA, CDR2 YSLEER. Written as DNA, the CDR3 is TGCGCCAGCAGCCAAGTACGGGATCTTCGGAATGGCTACACCTTC. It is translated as CASSQVRDLRNGYTF.

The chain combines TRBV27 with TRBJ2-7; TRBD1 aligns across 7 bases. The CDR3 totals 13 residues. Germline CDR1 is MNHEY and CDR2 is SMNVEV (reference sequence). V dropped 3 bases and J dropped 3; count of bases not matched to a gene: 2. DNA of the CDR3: TGTGCCAGCAGTTTCGCAGGGGGCTACGAGCAGTACTTC. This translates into CASSFAGGYEQYF.

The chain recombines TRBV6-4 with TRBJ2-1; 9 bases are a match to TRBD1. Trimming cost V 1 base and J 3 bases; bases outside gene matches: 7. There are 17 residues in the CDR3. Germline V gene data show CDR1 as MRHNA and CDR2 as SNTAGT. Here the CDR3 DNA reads TGTGCCAGCAGTGACTTAGGAGGGGGACAGGGCTACAATGAGCAGTTCTTC. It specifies CASSDLGGGQGYNEQFF.

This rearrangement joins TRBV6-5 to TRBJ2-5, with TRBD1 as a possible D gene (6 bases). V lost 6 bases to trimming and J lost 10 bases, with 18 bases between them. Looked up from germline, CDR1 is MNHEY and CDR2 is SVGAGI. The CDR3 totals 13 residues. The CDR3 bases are TGTGCCAGCAGATTCACAGCCCAGGGGAACCAGTACTTC. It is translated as CASRFTAQGNQYF.

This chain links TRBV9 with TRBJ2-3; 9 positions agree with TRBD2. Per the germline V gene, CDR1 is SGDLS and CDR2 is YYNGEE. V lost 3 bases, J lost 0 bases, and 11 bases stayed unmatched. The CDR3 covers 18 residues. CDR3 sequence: CASSEGPASGDSTDTQYF. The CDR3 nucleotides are TGTGCCAGCAGCGAGGGACCTGCTAGCGGGGACAGCACAGATACGCAGTATTTT.

CDR3 sequence reads: CASSLGPGSGGTEAFF. The CDR3 DNA reads as TGCGCCAGCAGTCTTGGCCCGGGATCCGGGGGGACTGAAGCTTTCTTT. The J gene is TRBJ1-1, the V gene TRBV4-1; possible D gene TRBD1, 5 bases. V was clipped by 6 bases and J by 5 bases, with 22 bases between them. The CDR3 consists of 16 residues. The V gene's germline CDR1 is MGHRA and CDR2 YSYEKL.

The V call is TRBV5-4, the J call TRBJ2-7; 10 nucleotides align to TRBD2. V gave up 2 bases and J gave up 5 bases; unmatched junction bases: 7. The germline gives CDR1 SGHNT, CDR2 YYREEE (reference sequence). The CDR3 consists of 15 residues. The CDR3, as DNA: TGTGCCAGCAGCTTTCGGCTAGCGGGAGACAACGAGCAGTACTTC. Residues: CASSFRLAGDNEQYF.

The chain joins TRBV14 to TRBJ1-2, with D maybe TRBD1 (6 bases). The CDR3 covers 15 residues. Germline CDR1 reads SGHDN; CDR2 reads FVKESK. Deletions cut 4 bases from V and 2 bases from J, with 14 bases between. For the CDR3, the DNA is TGTGCCAGCAGCCTGCAGCAGGGGATAAACTATGGCTACACCTTC. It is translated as CASSLQQGINYGYTF. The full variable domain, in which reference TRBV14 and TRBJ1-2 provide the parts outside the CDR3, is EAGVTQFPSHSVIEKGQTVTLRCDPISGHDNLYWYRRVMGKEIKFLLHFVKESKQDESGMPNNRFLAERTGGTYSTLKVQPAELEDSGVYFCASSLQQGINYGYTFGSGTRLTVV.

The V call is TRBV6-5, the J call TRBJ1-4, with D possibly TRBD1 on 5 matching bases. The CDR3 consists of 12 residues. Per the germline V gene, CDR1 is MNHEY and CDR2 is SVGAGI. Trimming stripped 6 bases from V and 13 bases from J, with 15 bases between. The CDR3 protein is CASSETRGGLFF. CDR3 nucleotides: TGTGCCAGCAGCGAGACAAGGGGCGGACTGTTTTTT.

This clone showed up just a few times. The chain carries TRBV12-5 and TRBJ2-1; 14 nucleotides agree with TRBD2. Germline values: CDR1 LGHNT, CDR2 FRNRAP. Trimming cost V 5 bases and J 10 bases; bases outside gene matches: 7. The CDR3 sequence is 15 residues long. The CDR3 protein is CASGGGTSGRTEQFF. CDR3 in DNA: TGTGCTAGTGGTGGGGGGACTAGCGGGAGAACCGAGCAGTTCTTC.